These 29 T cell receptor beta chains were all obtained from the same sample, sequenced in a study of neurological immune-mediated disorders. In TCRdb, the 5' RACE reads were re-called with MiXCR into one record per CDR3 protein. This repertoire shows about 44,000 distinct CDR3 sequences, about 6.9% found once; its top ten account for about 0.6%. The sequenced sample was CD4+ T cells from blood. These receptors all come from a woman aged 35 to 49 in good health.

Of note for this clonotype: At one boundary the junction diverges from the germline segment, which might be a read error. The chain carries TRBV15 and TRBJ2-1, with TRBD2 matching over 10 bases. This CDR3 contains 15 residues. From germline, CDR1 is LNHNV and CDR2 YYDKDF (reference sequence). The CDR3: CATSGEREGYNEQFF. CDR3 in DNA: TGTGCCACCAGCGGAGAGCGGGAGGGTTACAATGAGCAGTTCTTC.

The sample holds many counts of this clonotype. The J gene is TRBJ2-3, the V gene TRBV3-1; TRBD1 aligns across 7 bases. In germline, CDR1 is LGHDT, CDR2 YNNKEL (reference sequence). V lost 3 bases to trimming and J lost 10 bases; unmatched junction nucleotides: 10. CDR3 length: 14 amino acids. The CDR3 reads CASSQGYDRVAQYF. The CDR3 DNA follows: TGTGCCAGCAGCCAGGGATACGACAGGGTAGCGCAGTATTTT.

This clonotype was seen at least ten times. This CDR3 is CASTSGLAGGPRNDNEQFF. The CDR3 bases are TGTGCCAGCACCTCCGGACTAGCGGGAGGGCCAAGGAACGACAATGAGCAGTTCTTC. V and J are TRBV6-2 or TRBV6-3 and TRBJ2-1, with 15 bases identical to TRBD2. The junction had 15 bases not matched to a gene; V was cut back by 7 bases and J by 5 bases. Germline V gene sequence: CDR1 MNHEY, CDR2 SVGEGT. CDR3 size: 19 residues.

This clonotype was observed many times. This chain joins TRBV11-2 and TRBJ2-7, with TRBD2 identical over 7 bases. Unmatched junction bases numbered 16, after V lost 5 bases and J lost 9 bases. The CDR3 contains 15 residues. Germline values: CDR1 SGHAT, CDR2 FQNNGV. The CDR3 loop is CASSPPGRAGRAQYF. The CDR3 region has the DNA TGTGCCAGCAGCCCCCCAGGTCGAGCGGGAAGGGCGCAGTACTTC.

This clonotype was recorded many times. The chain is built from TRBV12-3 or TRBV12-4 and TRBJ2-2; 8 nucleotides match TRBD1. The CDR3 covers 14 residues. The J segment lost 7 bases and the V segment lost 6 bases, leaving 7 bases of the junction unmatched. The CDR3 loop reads CASSHTGGNGELFF. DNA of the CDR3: TGTGCCAGCAGCCACACAGGGGGTAACGGGGAGCTGTTTTTT.

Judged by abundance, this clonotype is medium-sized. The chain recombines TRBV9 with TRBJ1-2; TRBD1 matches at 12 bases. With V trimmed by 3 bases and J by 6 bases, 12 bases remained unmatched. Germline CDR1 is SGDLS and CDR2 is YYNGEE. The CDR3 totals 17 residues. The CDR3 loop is CASSEQVRDRGHDGYTF. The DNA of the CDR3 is TGTGCCAGCAGCGAGCAGGTGCGGGACAGGGGGCACGATGGCTACACCTTC.

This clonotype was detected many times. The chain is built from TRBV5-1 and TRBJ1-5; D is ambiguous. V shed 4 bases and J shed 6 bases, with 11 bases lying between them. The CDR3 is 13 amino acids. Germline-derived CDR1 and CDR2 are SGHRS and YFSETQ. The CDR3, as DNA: TGCGCCAGCAGCCAGTTATCGGGTCAGCCCCAGCATTTT. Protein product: CASSQLSGQPQHF.

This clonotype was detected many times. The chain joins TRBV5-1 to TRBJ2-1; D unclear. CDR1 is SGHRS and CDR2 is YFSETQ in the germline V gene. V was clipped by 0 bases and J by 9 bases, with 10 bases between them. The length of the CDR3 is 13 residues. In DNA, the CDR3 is TGCGCCAGCAGCTTGGCCTCGGCAGGTGAGCAGTTCTTC. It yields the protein CASSLASAGEQFF.

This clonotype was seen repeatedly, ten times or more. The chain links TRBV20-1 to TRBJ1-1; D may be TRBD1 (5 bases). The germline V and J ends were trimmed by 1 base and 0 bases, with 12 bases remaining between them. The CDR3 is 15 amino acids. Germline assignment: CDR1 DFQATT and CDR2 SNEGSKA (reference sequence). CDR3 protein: CSARAQGGVNTEAFF. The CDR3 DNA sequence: TGCAGTGCTAGAGCGCAGGGAGGGGTGAACACTGAAGCTTTCTTT.

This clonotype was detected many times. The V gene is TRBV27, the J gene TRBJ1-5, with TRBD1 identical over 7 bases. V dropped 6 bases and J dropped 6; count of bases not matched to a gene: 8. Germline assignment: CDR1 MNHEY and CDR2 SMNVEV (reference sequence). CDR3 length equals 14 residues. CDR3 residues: CASSMTGLIQPQHF. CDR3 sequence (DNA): TGTGCCAGCAGCATGACAGGGTTGATTCAGCCCCAGCATTTT.

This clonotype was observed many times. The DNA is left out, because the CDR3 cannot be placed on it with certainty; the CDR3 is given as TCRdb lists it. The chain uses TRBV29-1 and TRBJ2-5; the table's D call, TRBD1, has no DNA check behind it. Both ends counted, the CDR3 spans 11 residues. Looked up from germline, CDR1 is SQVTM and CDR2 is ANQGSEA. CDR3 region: CSVGPGETQYF.

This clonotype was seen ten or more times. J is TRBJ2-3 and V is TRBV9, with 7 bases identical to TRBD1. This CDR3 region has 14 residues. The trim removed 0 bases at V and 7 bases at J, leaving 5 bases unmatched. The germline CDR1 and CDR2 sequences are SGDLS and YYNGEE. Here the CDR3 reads CASSVDTGANTQYF. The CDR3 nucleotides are TGTGCCAGCAGCGTAGACACAGGGGCTAATACGCAGTATTTT.

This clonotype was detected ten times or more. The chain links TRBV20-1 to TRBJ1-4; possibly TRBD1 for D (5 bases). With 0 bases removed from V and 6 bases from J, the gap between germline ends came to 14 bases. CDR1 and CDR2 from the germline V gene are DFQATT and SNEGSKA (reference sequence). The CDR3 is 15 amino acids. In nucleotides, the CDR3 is TGCAGTGCTAGAGATATCAGGGCTACTTATGAAAAACTGTTTTTT. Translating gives CSARDIRATYEKLFF.

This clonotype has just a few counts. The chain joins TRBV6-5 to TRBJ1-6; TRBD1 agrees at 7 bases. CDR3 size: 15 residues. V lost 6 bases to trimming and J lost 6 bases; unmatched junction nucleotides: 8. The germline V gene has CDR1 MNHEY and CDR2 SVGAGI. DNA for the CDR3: TGTGCCAGCAGACGGGACAGTCAAGTTAATTCACCCCTCCACTTT. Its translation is CASRRDSQVNSPLHF.

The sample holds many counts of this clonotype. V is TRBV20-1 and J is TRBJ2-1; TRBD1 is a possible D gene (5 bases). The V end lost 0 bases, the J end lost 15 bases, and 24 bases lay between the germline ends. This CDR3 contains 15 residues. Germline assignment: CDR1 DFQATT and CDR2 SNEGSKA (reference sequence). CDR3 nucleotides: TGCAGTGCTAGAGATCCGGCTGGGGCTAAGCCCGTGGGGTTCTTC. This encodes CSARDPAGAKPVGFF.

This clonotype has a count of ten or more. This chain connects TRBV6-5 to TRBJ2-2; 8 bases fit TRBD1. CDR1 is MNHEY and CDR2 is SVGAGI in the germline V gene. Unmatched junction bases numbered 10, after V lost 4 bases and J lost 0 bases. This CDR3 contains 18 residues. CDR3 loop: CASSFSQGAGANTGELFF. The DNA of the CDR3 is TGTGCCAGCAGTTTTTCTCAGGGGGCTGGCGCGAACACCGGGGAGCTGTTTTTT.

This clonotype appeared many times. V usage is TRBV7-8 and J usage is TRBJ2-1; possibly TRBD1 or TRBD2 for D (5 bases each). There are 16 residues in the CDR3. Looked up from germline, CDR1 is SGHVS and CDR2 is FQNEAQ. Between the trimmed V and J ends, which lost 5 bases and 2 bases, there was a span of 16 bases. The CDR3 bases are TGTGCCAGCAGCCCCCTCGCGCAGGGAGCCTACAATGAGCAGTTCTTC. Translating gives CASSPLAQGAYNEQFF. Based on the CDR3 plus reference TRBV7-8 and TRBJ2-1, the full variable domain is GAGVSQSPRYKVAKRGQDVALRCDPISGHVSLFWYQQALGQGPEFLTYFQNEAQLDKSGLPSDRFFAERPEGSVSTLKIQRTQQEDSAVYLCASSPLAQGAYNEQFFGPGTRLTVL.

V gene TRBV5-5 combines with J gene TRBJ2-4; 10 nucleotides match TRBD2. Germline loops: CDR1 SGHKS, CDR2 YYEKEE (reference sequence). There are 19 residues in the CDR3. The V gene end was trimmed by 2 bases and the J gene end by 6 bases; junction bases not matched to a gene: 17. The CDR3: CASSFSGGALTGSINIQYF. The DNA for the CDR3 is TGTGCCAGCAGCTTCAGCGGGGGGGCTCTAACGGGATCTATAAACATTCAGTACTTC.

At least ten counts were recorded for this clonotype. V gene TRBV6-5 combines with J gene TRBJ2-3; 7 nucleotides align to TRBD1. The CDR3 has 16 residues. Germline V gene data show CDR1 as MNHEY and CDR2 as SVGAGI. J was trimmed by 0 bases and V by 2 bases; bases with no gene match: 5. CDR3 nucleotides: TGTGCCAGCAGTTACGCCGGGACAGCGAGCACAGATACGCAGTATTTT. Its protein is CASSYAGTASTDTQYF.

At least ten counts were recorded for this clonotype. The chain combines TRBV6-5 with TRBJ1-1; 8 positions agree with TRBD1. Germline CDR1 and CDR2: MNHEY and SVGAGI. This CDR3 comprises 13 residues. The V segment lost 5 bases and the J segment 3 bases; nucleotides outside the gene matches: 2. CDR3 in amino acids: CASSQGADTEAFF. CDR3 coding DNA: TGTGCCAGCAGTCAGGGGGCGGACACTGAAGCTTTCTTT.

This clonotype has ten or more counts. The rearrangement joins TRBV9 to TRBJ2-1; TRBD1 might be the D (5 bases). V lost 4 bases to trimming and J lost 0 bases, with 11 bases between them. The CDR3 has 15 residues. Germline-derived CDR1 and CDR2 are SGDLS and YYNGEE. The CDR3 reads CASSSTDSSYNEQFF. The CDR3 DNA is TGTGCCAGCAGCTCGACCGACAGCTCCTACAATGAGCAGTTCTTC.

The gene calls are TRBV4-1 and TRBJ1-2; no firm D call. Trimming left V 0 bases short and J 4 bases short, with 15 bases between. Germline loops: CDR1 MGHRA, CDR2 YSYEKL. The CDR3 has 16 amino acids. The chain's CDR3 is CASSQDPARDGYGYTF. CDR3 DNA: TGCGCCAGCAGCCAAGATCCGGCAAGAGACGGCTATGGCTACACCTTC.

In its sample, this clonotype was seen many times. The CDR3 here is CASSFSTDTQYF. The DNA of the CDR3 is TGTGCCAGCAGCTTTAGCACAGATACGCAGTATTTT. The genes are TRBV5-6 and TRBJ2-3; D is unclear. V dropped 2 bases and J dropped 0 bases, with 1 base sitting between them. CDR1 is SGHDT and CDR2 is YYEEEE in the germline V gene. The CDR3 consists of 12 residues.

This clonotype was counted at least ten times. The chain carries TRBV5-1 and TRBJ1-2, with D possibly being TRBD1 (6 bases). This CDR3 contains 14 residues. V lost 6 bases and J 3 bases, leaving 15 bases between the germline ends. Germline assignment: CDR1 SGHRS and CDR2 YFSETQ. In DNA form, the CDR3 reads TGCGCCAGCACCCCCGGAGGGGGGGACTATGGCTACACCTTC. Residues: CASTPGGGDYGYTF.

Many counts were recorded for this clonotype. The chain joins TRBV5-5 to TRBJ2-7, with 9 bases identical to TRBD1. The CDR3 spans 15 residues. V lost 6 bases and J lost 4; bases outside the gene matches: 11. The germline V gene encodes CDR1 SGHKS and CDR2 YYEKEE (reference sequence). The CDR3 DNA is TGTGCCAGCATACGTACCGGGACAGGGACGTACGAGCAGTACTTC. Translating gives CASIRTGTGTYEQYF.

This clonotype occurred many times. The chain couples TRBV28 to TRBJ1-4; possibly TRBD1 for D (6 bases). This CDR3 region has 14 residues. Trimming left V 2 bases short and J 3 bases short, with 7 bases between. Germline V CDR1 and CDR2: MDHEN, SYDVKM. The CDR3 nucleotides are TGTGCCAGCAGTTTAACAGGGCCTAATGAAAAACTGTTTTTT. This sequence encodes CASSLTGPNEKLFF.

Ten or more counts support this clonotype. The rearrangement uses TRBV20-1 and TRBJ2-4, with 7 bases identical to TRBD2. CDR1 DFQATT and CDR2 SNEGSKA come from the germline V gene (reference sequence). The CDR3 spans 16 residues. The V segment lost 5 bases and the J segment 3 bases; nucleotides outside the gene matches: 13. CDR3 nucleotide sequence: TGCAGTGCTCTGGGTGTTGACGGGGGGATCAAAAACATTCAGTACTTC. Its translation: CSALGVDGGIKNIQYF.

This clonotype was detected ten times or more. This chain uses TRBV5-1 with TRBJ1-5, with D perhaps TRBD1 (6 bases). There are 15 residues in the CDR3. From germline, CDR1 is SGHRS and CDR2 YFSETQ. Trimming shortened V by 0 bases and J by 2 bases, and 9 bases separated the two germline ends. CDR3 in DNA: TGCGCCAGCAGCTTGGCGGGGGCGCGCAATCAGCCCCAGCATTTT. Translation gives CASSLAGARNQPQHF.

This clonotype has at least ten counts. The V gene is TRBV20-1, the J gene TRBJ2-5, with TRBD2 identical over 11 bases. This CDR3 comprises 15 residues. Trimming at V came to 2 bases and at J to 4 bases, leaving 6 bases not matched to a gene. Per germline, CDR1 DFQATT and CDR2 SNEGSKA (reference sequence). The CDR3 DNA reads TGCAGTGCTAGACTACTAGCGGGAGACCTAGAGACCCAGTACTTC. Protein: CSARLLAGDLETQYF.